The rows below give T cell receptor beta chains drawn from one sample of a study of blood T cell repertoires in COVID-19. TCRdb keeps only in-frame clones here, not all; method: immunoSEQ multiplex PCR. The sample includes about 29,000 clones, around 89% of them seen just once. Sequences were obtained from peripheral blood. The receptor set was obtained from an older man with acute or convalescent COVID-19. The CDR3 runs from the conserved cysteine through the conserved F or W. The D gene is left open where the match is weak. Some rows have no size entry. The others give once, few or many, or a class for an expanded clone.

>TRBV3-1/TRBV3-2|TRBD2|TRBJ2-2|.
TGTGCCAGCAGCCACCTACAGCGGGGGGACACCGGGGAGCTGTTTTTT
CASSHLQRGDTGELFF
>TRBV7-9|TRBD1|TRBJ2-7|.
TGTGCCAGCAGCTTAGCTGGTGTGGACAGGGGCCTGGAGCAGTACTTC
CASSLAGVDRGLEQYF
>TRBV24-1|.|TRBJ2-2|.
TGTGCCACCAGTGATGCCCCGATTGGCGTAGCCACCGGGGAGCTGTTTTTT
CATSDAPIGVATGELFF
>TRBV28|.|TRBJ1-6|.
TGTGCCAGCAGGCCGGACAGAGGGTATAATTCACCCCTCCACTTT
CASRPDRGYNSPLHF
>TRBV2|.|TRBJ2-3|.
TGTGCCAGCAGTAAAAGGACACCGATCACAGATACGCAGTATTTT
CASSKRTPITDTQYF
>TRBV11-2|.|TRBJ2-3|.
TGTGCCAGCAGGTCATGGCCCACAGATACGCAGTATTTT
CASRSWPTDTQYF
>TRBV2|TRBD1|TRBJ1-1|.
TGTGCCAGCAGTGAGACAGGGGGCCTGAACACTGAAGCTTTCTTT
CASSETGGLNTEAFF
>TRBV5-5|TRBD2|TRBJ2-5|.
TGTGCCAGCAGCTTTTTGGGGGGGCAAGAGACCCAGTACTTC
CASSFLGGQETQYF
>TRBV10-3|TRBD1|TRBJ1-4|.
TGTGCCATCAGTGACACGGGACAGGGTTACGAAAAACTGTTTTTT
CAISDTGQGYEKLFF
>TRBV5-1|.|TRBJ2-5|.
TGCGCCAGCAAGGGGTCCGACCGAGAGACCCAGTACTTC
CASKGSDRETQYF
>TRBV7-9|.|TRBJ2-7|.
TGTGCCAGCAGCTTAGCCCGGGACAACTCCTACGAGCAGTACTTC
CASSLARDNSYEQYF
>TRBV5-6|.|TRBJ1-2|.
TGTGCCAGCAGCTTGGGGACGGGAGACACCTTGTATGGCTACACCTTC
CASSLGTGDTLYGYTF
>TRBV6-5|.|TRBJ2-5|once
TGTGCCAGCAGGGACGCCTGGGGGGCCCAGTACTTC
CASRDAWGAQYF
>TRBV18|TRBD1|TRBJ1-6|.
TGTGCCAGCTCACCCTATGGGACAGGGGTCCCGAGCTCCTATAATTCACCCCTCCACTTT
CASSPYGTGVPSSYNSPLHF
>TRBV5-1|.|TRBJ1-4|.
TGCGCCAGCAGCTTGGACGGGTATAATGAAAAACTGTTTTTT
CASSLDGYNEKLFF
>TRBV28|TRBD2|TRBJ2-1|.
TGTGCCAGCAGCGCGGGGGGGTTCGGCTCCTACAATGAGCAGTTCTTC
CASSAGGFGSYNEQFF
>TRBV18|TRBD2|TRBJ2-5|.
TGTGCCAGCTCTCCAATCTATAGCGGGGAGTACCAAGAGACCCAGTACTTC
CASSPIYSGEYQETQYF
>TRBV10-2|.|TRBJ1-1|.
TGCGCCAGCAGTGAAGGGGCAGGGGCATGGTTGTGGACTGAAGCTTTCTTT
CASSEGAGAWLWTEAFF
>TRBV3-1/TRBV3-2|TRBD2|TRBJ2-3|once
TGTGCCAGCAGCCAATACGGGGGGGGACATACGCAGTATTTT
CASSQYGGGHTQYF
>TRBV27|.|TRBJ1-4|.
TGTGCCAGCCGGGGATGGCAGTCTAATGAAAAACTGTTTTTT
CASRGWQSNEKLFF
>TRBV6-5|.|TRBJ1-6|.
TGTGCCAGCAGTACTTTGCCCGGGAAACCCCTCCACTTT
CASSTLPGKPLHF
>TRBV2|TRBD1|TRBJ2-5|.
TGTGCCAGCAGCCTGGGACAGGGGAAGACCCAGTACTTC
CASSLGQGKTQYF
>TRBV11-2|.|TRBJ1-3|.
TGTGCCAGCAGCCCAGCAGGGGCTCGTACCATATATTTT
CASSPAGARTIYF
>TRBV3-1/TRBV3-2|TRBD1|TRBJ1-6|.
TGTGCCAGCAGCCAAGACCGGGACAGCATAAATAATTCACCCCTCCACTTT
CASSQDRDSINNSPLHF
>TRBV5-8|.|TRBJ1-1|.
TGTGCCAGCAGCTTCGTCGACAGGGAAGCTTTCTTT
CASSFVDREAFF
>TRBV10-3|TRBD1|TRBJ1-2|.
TGTGCCATCAGTGAGCGGGCCGGGACAGGGAACTATGGCTACACCTTC
CAISERAGTGNYGYTF
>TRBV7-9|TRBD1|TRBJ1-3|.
TGTGCCAGCACCCGGACAGGGGCGCAAGGAGGAAACACCATATATTTT
CASTRTGAQGGNTIYF
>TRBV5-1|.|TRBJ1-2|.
TGCGCCAGCAGCTCCGACATGTGGGTTCGGTATGGCTACACCTTC
CASSSDMWVRYGYTF
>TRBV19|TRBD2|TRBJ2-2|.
TGTGCCAGTTCCCCCGGTGGGGGGGCCGGGGAGCTGTTTTTT
CASSPGGGAGELFF
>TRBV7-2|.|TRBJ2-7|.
TGTGCCAGCAGCTTGCAAGGGGCCAACGAGCAGTACTTC
CASSLQGANEQYF
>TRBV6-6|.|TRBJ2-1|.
TGTGCCAGCACCTTACGGACAGGAGGGGTCAATGAGCAGTTCTTC
CASTLRTGGVNEQFF
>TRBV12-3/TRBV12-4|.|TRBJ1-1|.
TGTGCCAGCAGTCACAGGGAAGGCACTGAAGCTTTCTTT
CASSHREGTEAFF
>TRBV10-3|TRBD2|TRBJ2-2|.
TGTGCCATCAGTCTTTCTAGCGGGGGGGCAGACACCGGGGAGCTGTTTTTT
CAISLSSGGADTGELFF
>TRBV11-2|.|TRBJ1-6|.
TGTGCCAGCAGGCATACAAATTCACCCCTCCACTTT
CASRHTNSPLHF
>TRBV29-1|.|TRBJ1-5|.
TGCAGCGTCGGGGCCGGGGCAGGGGGCAATCAGCCCCAGCATTTT
CSVGAGAGGNQPQHF
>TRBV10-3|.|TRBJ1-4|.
TGTGCCATCAGTGAAGGGGGGGAAAATGAAAAACTGTTTTTT
CAISEGGENEKLFF
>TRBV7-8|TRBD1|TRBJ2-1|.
TGTGCCAGCAGCACATCGGGACAGGTGTCCAATGAGCAGTTCTTC
CASSTSGQVSNEQFF
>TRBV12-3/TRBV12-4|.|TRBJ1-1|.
TGTGCCAGCAGTTCCCATTTGAACACTGAAGCTTTCTTT
CASSSHLNTEAFF
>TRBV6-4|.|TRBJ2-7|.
TGTGCCAGCAGCTACCGCGACTCCTACGAGCAGTACTTC
CASSYRDSYEQYF
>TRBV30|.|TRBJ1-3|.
TGTGCCTGGAGTGTGCTCGGCAGGGGCTCTGGAAACACCATATATTTT
CAWSVLGRGSGNTIYF